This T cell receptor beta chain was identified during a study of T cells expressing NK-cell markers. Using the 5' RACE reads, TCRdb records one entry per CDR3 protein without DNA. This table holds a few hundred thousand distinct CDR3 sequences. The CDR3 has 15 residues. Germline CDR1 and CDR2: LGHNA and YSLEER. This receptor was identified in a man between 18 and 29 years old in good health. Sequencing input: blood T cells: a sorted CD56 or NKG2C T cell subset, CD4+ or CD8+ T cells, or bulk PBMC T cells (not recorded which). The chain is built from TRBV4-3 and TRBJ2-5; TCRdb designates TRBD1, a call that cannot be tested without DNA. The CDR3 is CASSQDHPGEETQYF.